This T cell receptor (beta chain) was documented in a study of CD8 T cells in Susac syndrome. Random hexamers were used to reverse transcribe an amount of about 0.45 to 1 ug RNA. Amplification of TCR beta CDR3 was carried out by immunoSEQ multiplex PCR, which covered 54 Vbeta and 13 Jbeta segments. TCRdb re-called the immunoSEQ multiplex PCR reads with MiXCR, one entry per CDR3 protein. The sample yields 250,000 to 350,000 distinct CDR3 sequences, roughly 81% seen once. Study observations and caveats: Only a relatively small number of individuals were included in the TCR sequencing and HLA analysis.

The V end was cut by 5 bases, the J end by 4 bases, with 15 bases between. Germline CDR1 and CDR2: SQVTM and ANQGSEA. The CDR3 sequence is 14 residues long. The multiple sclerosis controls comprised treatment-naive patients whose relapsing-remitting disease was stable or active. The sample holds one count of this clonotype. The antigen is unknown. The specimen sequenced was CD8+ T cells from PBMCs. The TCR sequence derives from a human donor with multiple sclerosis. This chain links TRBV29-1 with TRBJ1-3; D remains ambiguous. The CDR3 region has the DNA TGCAGCGTTCCGGACCCTTGGAGGGGAAACACCATATATTTT. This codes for CSVPDPWRGNTIYF.